This entry lists 24 T cell receptor beta chains sequenced from one sample in a study of shared clonotypes between healthy human individuals. The data were produced by immunoSEQ multiplex PCR, yet TCRdb's version contains in-frame clones alone and is incomplete. The table includes approximately 1.5 million clones, 95% to 99% detected once. The sequenced sample consisted of naive CD4+ T cells sorted from blood. Subset indicated: CD45RA+ positively selected. The receptors originated from a man aged 25 to 40 in good health.

The V call is TRBV18, the J call TRBJ2-1; D is possibly TRBD1 or TRBD2 (5 bases each). V lost 5 bases and J 0 bases, leaving 8 bases between the germline ends. The CDR3 covers 14 residues. CDR1 and CDR2 from the germline V gene are KGHSH and LQKENI. Here the CDR3 DNA reads TGTGCCAGCTCATTGGGACGCTCCTACAATGAGCAGTTCTTC. Its protein is CASSLGRSYNEQFF.

The V and J genes are TRBV10-3 and TRBJ2-5; perhaps TRBD1 as D (6 bases). The CDR3 length is 13 residues. The V gene lost 2 bases and the J gene lost 4 bases, with 8 bases spanning the gap. Germline V gene sequence: CDR1 ENHRY, CDR2 SYGVKD. The CDR3 DNA follows: TGTGCCATCAGTGAGGGACAGAGAGAGACCCAGTACTTC. Protein product: CAISEGQRETQYF.

The chain couples TRBV7-9 to TRBJ1-4, with a tentative D call TRBD1 (5 bases). Deletions cut 5 bases from V and 8 bases from J, with 12 bases between. This CDR3 is 13 amino acids long. Germline values: CDR1 SEHNR, CDR2 FQNEAQ (reference sequence). The CDR3 DNA sequence: TGTGCCAGCAGCCGGGGCACAGTCGAAAAACTGTTTTTT. Protein product: CASSRGTVEKLFF.

The rearrangement joins TRBV11-3 to TRBJ1-1, with 9 positions matching TRBD1. The CDR3 length is 17 residues. Looked up from germline, CDR1 is SGHNT and CDR2 is YENEEA. The V gene end was trimmed by 5 bases and the J gene end by 0 bases; junction bases not matched to a gene: 10. The CDR3 sequence is CASSAGTGRGLNTEAFF. DNA for the CDR3: TGTGCCAGCAGCGCAGGGACAGGGAGGGGGCTGAACACTGAAGCTTTCTTT.

This chain joins TRBV4-3 and TRBJ1-2, with 8 nucleotides matching TRBD1. V trimming: 4 bases; J trimming: 8 bases; junction bases outside the gene matches: 12. Germline V gives CDR1 LGHNA, CDR2 YSLEER. This CDR3 comprises 15 residues. The CDR3 bases are TGCGCCAGCAGCCCGGGGGGCAGGGGGCGAGAGGGCTACACCTTC. Protein product: CASSPGGRGREGYTF.

The V call is TRBV9, the J call TRBJ1-1, with 8 bases fitting TRBD1. The CDR3 runs to 15 residues. Germline CDR1 reads SGDLS; CDR2 reads YYNGEE. After removal of 4 bases from V and 12 bases from J, the junction contained 17 bases not matched to a gene. The CDR3 DNA is TGTGCCAGCAGCCCACGAACGACAGGGGATTCCCCCACTTTCTTT. This gives the protein CASSPRTTGDSPTFF.

The genes are TRBV6-5 and TRBJ2-3; TRBD1 matches at 8 bases. CDR3 length: 14 residues. The germline gives CDR1 MNHEY, CDR2 SVGAGI. Trimming took 8 bases from V and 4 from J; bases not matched to a gene: 8. CDR3 residues: CASRRQGWADTQYF. The CDR3 DNA follows: TGTGCCAGCCGTCGACAGGGGTGGGCAGATACGCAGTATTTT.

The rearrangement links TRBV6-1 to TRBJ2-5; D is ambiguous. Germline V gene lookup returns CDR1 MNHNS and CDR2 SASEGT. V lost 0 bases to trimming and J lost 2 bases, with 7 bases between them. The CDR3 totals 14 residues. DNA for the CDR3: TGTGCCAGCAGTGAAGCCCCCCTTCAAGAGACCCAGTACTTC. Protein: CASSEAPLQETQYF.

The genes are TRBV5-1 and TRBJ2-5; D might be TRBD2 (6 bases). This CDR3 comprises 15 residues. Between the trimmed V and J ends, which lost 5 bases and 0 bases, there was a span of 14 bases. The germline CDR1 and CDR2 sequences are SGHRS and YFSETQ. CDR3 sequence (DNA): TGCGCCAGCAGTCGGGAGATCCTGGACCAAGAGACCCAGTACTTC. Amino acid sequence: CASSREILDQETQYF.

The chain has TRBV10-3 and TRBJ2-7; 14 bases line up with TRBD2. This CDR3 is 15 amino acids long. Trimming at V came to 7 bases and at J to 5 bases, leaving 7 bases not matched to a gene. Germline-derived CDR1 and CDR2 are ENHRY and SYGVKD. CDR3 sequence reads: CAIMPTSGRANEQYF. Here the CDR3 DNA reads TGTGCCATCATGCCGACTAGCGGGAGGGCCAACGAGCAGTACTTC.

The J gene is TRBJ2-4, the V gene TRBV2; 10 bases agree with TRBD1. The germline V gene has CDR1 SNHLY and CDR2 FYNNEI. V trimming: 0 bases; J trimming: 9 bases; junction bases outside the gene matches: 2. This CDR3 has 14 residues. The CDR3 sequence is CASSEATGGGIQYF. In DNA form, the CDR3 reads TGTGCCAGCAGTGAAGCGACAGGGGGCGGCATTCAGTACTTC.

V is TRBV10-1 and J is TRBJ2-3; 9 bases match TRBD2. The V segment lost 3 bases and the J segment 6 bases; nucleotides outside the gene matches: 7. The CDR3 covers 15 residues. CDR1 WNHNN and CDR2 SYGVQD come from the germline V gene (reference sequence). CDR3 loop: CASSDGGGRGDTQYF. As DNA, the CDR3 is TGCGCCAGCAGTGATGGGGGCGGGAGGGGCGATACGCAGTATTTT.

The gene calls are TRBV5-4 and TRBJ2-7; a possible D gene is TRBD1 (6 bases). Trimming stripped 4 bases from V and 7 bases from J, with 18 bases between. From germline, CDR1 is SGHNT and CDR2 YYREEE (reference sequence). The CDR3 extends over 14 amino acids. The CDR3 sequence: CASSLGANSREQYF. The CDR3, as DNA: TGTGCCAGCAGCCTGGGGGCTAACAGTAGGGAGCAGTACTTC. Together with reference TRBV5-4 and TRBJ2-7, the CDR3 gives the full variable domain: ETGVTQSPTHLIKTRGQQVTLRCSSQSGHNTVSWYQQALGQGPQFIFQYYREEENGRGNFPPRFSGLQFPNYSSELNVNALELDDSALYLCASSLGANSREQYFGPGTRLTVT.

The genes are TRBV27 and TRBJ2-3; D possibly corresponds to TRBD1 (5 bases). V was trimmed by 5 bases and J by 7 bases, leaving 13 bases between them. CDR1 is MNHEY, CDR2 SMNVEV, per germline (reference sequence). The CDR3 sequence is 13 residues long. DNA for the CDR3: TGTGCCAGCAGTCCTCGGACACAGCATACGCAGTATTTT. It is translated as CASSPRTQHTQYF.

J is TRBJ2-2 and V is TRBV27; D is unclear. CDR1 is MNHEY, CDR2 SMNVEV, per germline (reference sequence). V shed 7 bases and J shed 5 bases, with 11 bases lying between them. The CDR3 length is 13 residues. The CDR3 loop reads CASTRMGTGELFF. The CDR3 bases are TGTGCCAGCACCAGGATGGGTACCGGGGAGCTGTTTTTT.

The chain recombines TRBV5-4 with TRBJ2-5, with TRBD2 as a possible D gene (6 bases). The germline gives CDR1 SGHNT, CDR2 YYREEE (reference sequence). The CDR3 consists of 13 residues. Between the trimmed V and J ends, which lost 4 bases and 3 bases, there was a span of 10 bases. For the CDR3, the DNA is TGTGCCAGCAGCCGGGACTGGAAAGAGACCCAGTACTTC. Translated: CASSRDWKETQYF.

This clone has only a few counts. This chain joins TRBV25-1 and TRBJ1-2; D not certain. The germline CDR1 and CDR2 sequences are MGHDK and SYGVNS. V was shortened by 2 bases and J by 5 bases, with 9 bases between the two germline ends. The CDR3 spans 13 residues. CDR3: CASSENEGYGYTF. CDR3 bases: TGTGCCAGCAGTGAAAATGAAGGGTATGGCTACACCTTC.

The chain uses TRBV19 and TRBJ2-1; unclear D gene. CDR1 is LNHDA, CDR2 SQIVND, per germline (reference sequence). This CDR3 has 17 residues. The germline V and J ends were trimmed by 4 bases and 4 bases, with 20 bases remaining between them. CDR3 nucleotides: TGTGCCAGTAGTACCGAGCAGAGTGGGCAGACTTACAATGAGCAGTTCTTC. It translates to CASSTEQSGQTYNEQFF. Full variable domain (outside the CDR3, taken from reference TRBV19 and TRBJ2-1): DGGITQSPKYLFRKEGQNVTLSCEQNLNHDAMYWYRQDPGQGLRLIYYSQIVNDFQKGDIAEGYSVSREKKESFPLTVTSAQKNPTAFYLCASSTEQSGQTYNEQFFGPGTRLTVL.

The rearrangement links TRBV7-8 to TRBJ2-5; the D is unclear. This CDR3 has 13 amino acids. Per germline, CDR1 SGHVS and CDR2 FQNEAQ. The germline V and J ends were trimmed by 1 base and 3 bases, with 6 bases remaining between them. The CDR3 reads CASSLVIKETQYF. CDR3 DNA: TGTGCCAGCAGCTTAGTAATTAAAGAGACCCAGTACTTC.

The rearrangement links TRBV9 to TRBJ2-1; unclear D gene. The CDR3 covers 15 residues. Trimming removed 4 bases from V and 0 bases from J, with 11 bases in between. Germline V gene lookup returns CDR1 SGDLS and CDR2 YYNGEE. In DNA, the CDR3 is TGTGCCAGCAGCCCACGAACTAACTCCTACAATGAGCAGTTCTTC. It specifies CASSPRTNSYNEQFF.

The chain combines TRBV6-5 with TRBJ2-7; possibly TRBD1 or TRBD2 for D (5 bases each). Per the germline V gene, CDR1 is MNHEY and CDR2 is SVGAGI. V lost 11 bases, J lost 3 bases, and 17 bases lay in between. This CDR3 is 13 amino acids long. The CDR3 nucleotides read TGTGCCGCGAGACGGGGCCAAAACTACGAGCAGTACTTC. Amino acid sequence: CAARRGQNYEQYF.

V usage is TRBV5-5 and J usage is TRBJ1-1; D call uncertain. Per the germline V gene, CDR1 is SGHKS and CDR2 is YYEKEE (reference sequence). The CDR3 consists of 14 residues. Trimming removed 6 bases from V and 8 bases from J, with 20 bases in between. As DNA, the CDR3 is TGTGCCAGCACCTTCCCGACGACCCAAGGAGAAGCTTTCTTT. Its translation is CASTFPTTQGEAFF. Full variable domain (outside the CDR3, taken from reference TRBV5-5 and TRBJ1-1): DAGVTQSPTHLIKTRGQQVTLRCSPISGHKSVSWYQQVLGQGPQFIFQYYEKEERGRGNFPDRFSARQFPNYSSELNVNALLLGDSALYLCASTFPTTQGEAFFGQGTRLTVV.

The chain has TRBV5-1 and TRBJ1-5, with D possibly being TRBD1 (6 bases). The CDR3 covers 14 residues. The germline V and J ends were trimmed by 0 bases and 5 bases, with 9 bases remaining between them. In germline, CDR1 is SGHRS, CDR2 YFSETQ. The CDR3 DNA reads TGCGCCAGCAGCTTGGAGGGGGTAGATCAGCCCCAGCATTTT. It translates to CASSLEGVDQPQHF.

The chain couples TRBV9 to TRBJ1-5; no definite D call. V was cut by 1 base and J by 5 bases, with 10 bases left in between. There are 14 residues in the CDR3. Germline CDR1 is SGDLS and CDR2 is YYNGEE. In DNA form, the CDR3 reads TGTGCCAGCAGCGTAAGGGCAGTCGATCAGCCCCAGCATTTT. Protein: CASSVRAVDQPQHF.